This TCR beta chain was retrieved from a study of blood T cell repertoires in COVID-19. Across the whole study: Italy, Spain and the United States were the sources of the convalescent and acute COVID-19 samples.

Germline-derived CDR1 and CDR2 are KGHDR and SFDVKD. CDR3 length equals 18 residues. V lost 0 bases and J 4 bases, leaving 19 bases between the germline ends. This clone was recorded once. How the authors handled the data: Counts of nucleated cells, estimated from reference gene primer amplification, were obtained. This table comes from immunoSEQ multiplex PCR, and its TCRdb copy is limited to in-frame clones, with some not included. For V, J and clone size, that table is used; D and trimming come from the DNA. Of 390,000 or so clones listed, about 90% were seen once; the top ten hold less than 3.5%. The chain combines TRBV24-1 with TRBJ2-3; TRBD2 might be the D (7 bases). Sequenced: peripheral blood. The clonotype originates from a woman aged 30 to 39 with COVID-19, enrolled during active disease. As DNA, the CDR3 is TGTGCCACCAGTGATTTGCCATTAGGGGGAGGGCCTCCAGATACGCAGTATTTT. Translating it yields CATSDLPLGGGPPDTQYF.